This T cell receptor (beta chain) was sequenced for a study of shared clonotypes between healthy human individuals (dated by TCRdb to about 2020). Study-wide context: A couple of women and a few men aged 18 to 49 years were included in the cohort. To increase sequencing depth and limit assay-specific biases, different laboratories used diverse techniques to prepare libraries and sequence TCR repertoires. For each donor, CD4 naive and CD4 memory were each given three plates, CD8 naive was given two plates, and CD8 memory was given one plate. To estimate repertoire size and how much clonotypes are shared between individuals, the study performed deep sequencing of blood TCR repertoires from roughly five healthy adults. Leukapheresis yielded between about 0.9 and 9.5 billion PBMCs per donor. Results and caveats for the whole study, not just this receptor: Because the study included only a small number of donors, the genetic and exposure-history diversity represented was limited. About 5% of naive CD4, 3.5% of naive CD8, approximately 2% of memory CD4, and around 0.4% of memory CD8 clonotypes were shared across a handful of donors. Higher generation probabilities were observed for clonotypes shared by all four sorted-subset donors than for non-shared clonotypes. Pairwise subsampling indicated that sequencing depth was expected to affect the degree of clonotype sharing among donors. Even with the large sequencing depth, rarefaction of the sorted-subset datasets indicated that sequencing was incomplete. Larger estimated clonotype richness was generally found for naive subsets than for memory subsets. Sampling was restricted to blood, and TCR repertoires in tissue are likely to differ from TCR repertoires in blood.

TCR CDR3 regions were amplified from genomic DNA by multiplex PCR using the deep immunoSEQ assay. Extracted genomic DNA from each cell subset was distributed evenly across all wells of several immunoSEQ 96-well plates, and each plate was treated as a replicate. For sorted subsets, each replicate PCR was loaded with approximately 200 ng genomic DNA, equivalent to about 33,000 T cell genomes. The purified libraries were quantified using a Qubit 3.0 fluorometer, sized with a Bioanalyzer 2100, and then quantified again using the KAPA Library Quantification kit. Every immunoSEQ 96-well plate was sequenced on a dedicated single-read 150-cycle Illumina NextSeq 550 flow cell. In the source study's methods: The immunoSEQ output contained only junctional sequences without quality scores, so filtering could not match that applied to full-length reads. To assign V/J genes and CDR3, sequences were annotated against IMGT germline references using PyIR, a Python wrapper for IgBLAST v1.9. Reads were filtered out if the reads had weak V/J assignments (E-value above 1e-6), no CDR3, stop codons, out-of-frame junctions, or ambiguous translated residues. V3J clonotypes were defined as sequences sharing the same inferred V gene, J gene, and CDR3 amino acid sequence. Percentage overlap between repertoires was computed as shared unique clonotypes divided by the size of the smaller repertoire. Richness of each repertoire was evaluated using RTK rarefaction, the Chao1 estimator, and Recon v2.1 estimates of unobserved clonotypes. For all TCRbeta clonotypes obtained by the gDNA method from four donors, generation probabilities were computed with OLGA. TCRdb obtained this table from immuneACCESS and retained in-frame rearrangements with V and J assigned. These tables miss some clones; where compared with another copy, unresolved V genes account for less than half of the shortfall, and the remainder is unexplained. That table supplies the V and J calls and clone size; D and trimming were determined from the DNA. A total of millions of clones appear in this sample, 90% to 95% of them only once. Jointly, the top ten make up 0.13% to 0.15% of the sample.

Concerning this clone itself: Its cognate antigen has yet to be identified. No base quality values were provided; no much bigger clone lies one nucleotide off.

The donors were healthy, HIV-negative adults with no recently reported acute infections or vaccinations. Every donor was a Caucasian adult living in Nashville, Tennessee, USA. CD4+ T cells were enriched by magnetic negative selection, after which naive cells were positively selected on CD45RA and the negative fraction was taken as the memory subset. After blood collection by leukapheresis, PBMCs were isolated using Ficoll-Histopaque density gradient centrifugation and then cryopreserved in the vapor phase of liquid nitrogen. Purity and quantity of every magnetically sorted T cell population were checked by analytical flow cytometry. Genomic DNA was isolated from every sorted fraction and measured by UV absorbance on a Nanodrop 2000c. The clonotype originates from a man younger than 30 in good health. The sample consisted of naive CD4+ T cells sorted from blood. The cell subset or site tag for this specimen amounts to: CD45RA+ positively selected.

The nucleotide sequence reads as follows: TGTGCCAGCAGCGTGTCAGGGCTTCACTCGGACTATGGCTACACCTTC. Its amino acids are CASSVSGLHSDYGYTF. Recombination joined TRBV9 with TRBJ1-2; TRBD1 is a weak D gene call, 5 bases matching. Reading from cysteine to phenylalanine, the CDR3 counts 16 amino acids. Solely the CDR3 DNA is kept, with 48 bases framed from the first base. CDR1 and CDR2, looked up from the germline V gene, are SGDLS and YYNGEE. Trimming costs V 2 bases and J 3 bases, and their ends lie 17 bases apart.